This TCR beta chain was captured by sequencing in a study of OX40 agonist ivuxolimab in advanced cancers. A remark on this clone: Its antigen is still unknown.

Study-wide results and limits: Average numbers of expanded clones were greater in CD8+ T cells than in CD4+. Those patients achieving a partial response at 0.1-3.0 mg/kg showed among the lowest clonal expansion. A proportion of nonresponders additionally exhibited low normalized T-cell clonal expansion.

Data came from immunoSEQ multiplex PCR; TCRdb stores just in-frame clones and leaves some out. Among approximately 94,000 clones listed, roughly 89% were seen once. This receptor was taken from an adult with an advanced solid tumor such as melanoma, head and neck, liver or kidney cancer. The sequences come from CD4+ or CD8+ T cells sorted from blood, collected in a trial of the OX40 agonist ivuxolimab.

CDR3: CASSQGVAGTDTQYF. For the CDR3, the DNA is TGCGCCAGCAGCCAAGGGGTAGCGGGCACAGATACGCAGTATTTT. This rearrangement joins TRBV4-3 to TRBJ2-3; the D gene is possibly TRBD2 (6 bases). Germline V lookup: CDR1 LGHNA, CDR2 YSLEER. Trimming took 1 base from V and 1 from J, leaving 9 bases between them. The CDR3 has 15 residues.